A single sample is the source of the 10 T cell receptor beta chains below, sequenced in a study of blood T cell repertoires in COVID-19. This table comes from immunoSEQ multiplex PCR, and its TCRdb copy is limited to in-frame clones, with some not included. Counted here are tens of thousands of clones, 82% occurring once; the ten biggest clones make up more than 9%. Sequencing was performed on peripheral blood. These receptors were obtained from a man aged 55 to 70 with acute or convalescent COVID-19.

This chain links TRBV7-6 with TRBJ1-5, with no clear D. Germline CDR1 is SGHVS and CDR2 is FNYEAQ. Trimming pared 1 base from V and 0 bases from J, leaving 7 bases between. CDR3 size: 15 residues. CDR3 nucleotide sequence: TGTGCCAGCAGCTTAGACAGCTATAGCAATCAGCCCCAGCATTTT. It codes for CASSLDSYSNQPQHF.

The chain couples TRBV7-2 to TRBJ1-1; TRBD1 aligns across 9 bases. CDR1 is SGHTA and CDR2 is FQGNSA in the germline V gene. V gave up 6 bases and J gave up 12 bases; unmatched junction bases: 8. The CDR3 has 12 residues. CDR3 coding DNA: TGTGCCAGCAGAACTGGGACAGGGAATACTTTCTTT. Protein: CASRTGTGNTFF.

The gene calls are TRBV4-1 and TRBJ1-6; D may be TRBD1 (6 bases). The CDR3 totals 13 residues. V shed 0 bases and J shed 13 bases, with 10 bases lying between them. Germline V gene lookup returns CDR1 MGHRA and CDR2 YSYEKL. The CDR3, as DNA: TGCGCCAGCAGCCAAGATTACAGGGCCCCCCTCCACTTT. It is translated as CASSQDYRAPLHF.

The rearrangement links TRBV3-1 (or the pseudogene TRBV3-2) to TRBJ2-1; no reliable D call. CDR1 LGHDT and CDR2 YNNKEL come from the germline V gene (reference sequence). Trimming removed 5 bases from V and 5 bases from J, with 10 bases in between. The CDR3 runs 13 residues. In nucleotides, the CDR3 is TGTGCCAGCAGCGAGACCCGGGACAATGAGCAGTTCTTC. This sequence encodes CASSETRDNEQFF.

The CDR3 sequence is CASSLDRRLNTGELFF. DNA of the CDR3: TGCGCCAGCAGCCTGGACAGGCGTCTGAACACCGGGGAGCTGTTTTTT. J is TRBJ2-2 and V is TRBV5-1, with 7 nucleotides matching TRBD1. The CDR3 consists of 16 residues. The J segment lost 1 base and the V segment lost 4 bases, leaving 7 bases of the junction unmatched. Germline values: CDR1 SGHRS, CDR2 YFSETQ.

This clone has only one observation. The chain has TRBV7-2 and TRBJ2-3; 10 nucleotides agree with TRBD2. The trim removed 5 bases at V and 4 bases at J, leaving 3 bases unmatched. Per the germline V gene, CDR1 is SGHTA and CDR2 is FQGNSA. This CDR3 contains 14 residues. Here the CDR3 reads CASSQSGGADTQYF. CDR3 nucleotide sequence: TGTGCCAGCAGCCAGAGCGGGGGGGCAGATACGCAGTATTTT. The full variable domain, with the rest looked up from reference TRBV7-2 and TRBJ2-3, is GAGVSQSPSNKVTEKGKDVELRCDPISGHTALYWYRQSLGQGLEFLIYFQGNSAPDKSGLPSDRFSAERTGGSVSTLTIQRTQQEDSAVYLCASSQSGGADTQYFGPGTRLTVL.

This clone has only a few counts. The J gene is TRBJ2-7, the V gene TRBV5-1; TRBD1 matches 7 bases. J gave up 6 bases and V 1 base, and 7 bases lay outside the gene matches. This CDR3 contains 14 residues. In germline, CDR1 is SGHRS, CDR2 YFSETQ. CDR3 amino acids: CASSLFAQGSEQYF. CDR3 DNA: TGCGCCAGCAGCTTGTTCGCACAGGGGAGCGAGCAGTACTTC.

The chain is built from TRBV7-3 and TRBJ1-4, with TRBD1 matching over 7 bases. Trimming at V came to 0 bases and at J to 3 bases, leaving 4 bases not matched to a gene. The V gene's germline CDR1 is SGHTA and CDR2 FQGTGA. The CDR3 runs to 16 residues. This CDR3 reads CASSLTGGASNEKLFF. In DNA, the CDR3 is TGTGCCAGCAGCTTAACAGGGGGCGCATCTAATGAAAAACTGTTTTTT.

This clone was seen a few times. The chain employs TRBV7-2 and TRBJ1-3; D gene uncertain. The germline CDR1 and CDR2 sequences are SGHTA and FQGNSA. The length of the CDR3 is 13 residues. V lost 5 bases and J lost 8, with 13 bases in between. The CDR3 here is CASSPGEVHTIYF. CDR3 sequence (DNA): TGTGCCAGCAGCCCCGGAGAAGTACACACCATATATTTT.

This CDR3 is CASSQISGTGSHSPLHF. The CDR3 DNA sequence: TGTGCCAGCAGCCAAATTTCCGGGACAGGCTCACATTCACCCCTCCACTTT. The V call is TRBV3-1 (or the pseudogene TRBV3-2), the J call TRBJ1-6, with 8 bases aligning to TRBD1. CDR1 LGHDT and CDR2 YNNKEL come from the germline V gene (reference sequence). With 2 bases clipped from V and 8 bases from J, the junction kept 11 bases outside the gene matches. The length of the CDR3 is 17 residues.